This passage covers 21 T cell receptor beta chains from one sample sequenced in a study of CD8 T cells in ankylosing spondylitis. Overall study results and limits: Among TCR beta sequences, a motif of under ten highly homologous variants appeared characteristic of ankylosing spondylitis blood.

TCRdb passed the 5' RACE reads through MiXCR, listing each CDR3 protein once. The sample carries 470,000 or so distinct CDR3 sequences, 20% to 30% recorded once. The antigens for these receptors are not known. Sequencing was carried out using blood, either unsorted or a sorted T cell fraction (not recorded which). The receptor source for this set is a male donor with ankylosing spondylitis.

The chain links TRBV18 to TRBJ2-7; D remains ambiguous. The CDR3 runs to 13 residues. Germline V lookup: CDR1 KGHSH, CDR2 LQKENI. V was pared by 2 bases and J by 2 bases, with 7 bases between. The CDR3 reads CASSPGVTYEQYV. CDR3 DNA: TGTGCCAGCTCACCAGGGGTGACCTACGAGCAGTACGTC.

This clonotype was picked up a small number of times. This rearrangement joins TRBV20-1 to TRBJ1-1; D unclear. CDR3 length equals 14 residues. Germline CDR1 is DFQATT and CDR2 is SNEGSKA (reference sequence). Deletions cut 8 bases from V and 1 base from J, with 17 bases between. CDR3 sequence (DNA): TGCAGTCTCGAGGAGGGCCTGGGGAACACTGAAGCTTTCTTT. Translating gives CSLEEGLGNTEAFF.

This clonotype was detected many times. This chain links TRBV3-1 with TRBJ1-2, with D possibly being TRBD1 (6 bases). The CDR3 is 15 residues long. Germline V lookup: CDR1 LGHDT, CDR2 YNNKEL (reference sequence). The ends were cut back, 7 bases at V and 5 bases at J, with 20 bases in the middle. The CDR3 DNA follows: TGTGCCAGCACAAACTATGGGGGGCGCCGGTATGGCTACACCTTC. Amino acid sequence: CASTNYGGRRYGYTF. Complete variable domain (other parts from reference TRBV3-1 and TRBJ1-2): DTAVSQTPKYLVTQMGNDKSIKCEQNLGHDTMYWYKQDSKKFLKIMFSYNNKELIINETVPNRFSPKSPDKAHLNLHINSLELGDSAVYFCASTNYGGRRYGYTFGSGTRLTVV.

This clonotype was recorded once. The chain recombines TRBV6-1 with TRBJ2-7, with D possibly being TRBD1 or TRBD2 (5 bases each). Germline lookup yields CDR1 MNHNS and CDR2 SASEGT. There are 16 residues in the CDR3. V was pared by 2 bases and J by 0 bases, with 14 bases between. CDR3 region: CASSEFGAYSSYEQYV. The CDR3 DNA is TGTGCCAGCAGTGAATTCGGGGCCTATAGCTCCTACGAGCAGTACGTC.

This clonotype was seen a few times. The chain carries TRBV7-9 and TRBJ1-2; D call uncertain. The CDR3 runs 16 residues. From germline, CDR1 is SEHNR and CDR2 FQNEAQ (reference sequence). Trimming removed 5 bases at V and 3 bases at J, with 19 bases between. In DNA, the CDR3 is TGTGCCAGCAGCCGAAGGGATTACCTCCCGGACTATGGCTACACCTTC. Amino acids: CASSRRDYLPDYGYTF.

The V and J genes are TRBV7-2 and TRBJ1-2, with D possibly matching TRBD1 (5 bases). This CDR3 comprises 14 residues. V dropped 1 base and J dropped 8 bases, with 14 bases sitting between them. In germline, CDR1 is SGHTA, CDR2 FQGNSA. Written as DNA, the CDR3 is TGTGCCAGCAGCTTAGAGAGGACGACAGCAGGCTACACCTTC. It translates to CASSLERTTAGYTF.

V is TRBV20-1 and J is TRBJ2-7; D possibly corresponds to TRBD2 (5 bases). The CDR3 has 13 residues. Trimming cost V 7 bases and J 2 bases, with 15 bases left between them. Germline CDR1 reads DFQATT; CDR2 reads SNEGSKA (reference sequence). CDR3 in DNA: TGCAGTGTCAAGAGGGCTGGCACCTACGAGCAGTACTTC. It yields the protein CSVKRAGTYEQYF.

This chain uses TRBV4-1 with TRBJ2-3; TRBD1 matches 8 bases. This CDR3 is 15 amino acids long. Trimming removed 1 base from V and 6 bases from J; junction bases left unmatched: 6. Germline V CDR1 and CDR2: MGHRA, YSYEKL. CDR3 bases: TGCGCCAGCAGCCAAGTTCGACAGGGGCTGGATACGCAGTATTTT. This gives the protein CASSQVRQGLDTQYF.

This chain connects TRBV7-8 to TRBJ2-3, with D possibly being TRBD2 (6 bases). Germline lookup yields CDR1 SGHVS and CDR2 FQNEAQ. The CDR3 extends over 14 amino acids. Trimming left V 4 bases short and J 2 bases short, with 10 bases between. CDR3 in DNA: TGTGCCAGCAGCTCGAGCGGGTACACAGATACGCAGTATTTT. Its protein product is CASSSSGYTDTQYF.

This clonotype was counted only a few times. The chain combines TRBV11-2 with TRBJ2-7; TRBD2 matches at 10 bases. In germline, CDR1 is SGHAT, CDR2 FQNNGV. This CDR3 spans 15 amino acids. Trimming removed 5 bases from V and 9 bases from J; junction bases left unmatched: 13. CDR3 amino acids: CASSPRGLAGAVQYV. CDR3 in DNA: TGTGCCAGCAGCCCCCGGGGGCTAGCGGGAGCGGTGCAGTACGTC.

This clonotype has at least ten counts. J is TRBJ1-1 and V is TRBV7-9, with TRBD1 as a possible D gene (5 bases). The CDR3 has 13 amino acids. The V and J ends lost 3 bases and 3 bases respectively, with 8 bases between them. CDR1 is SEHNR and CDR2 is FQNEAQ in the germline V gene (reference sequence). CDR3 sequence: CASSFGADTEAFF. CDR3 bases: TGTGCCAGCAGCTTCGGGGCAGACACTGAAGCTTTCTTT.

Here the CDR3 DNA reads TGTGCCAGCAGCCCCGCAGCGGGCCTGGGGACAGATACGCAGTATTTT. This codes for CASSPAAGLGTDTQYF. The gene calls are TRBV12-3 or TRBV12-4 and TRBJ2-3, with D perhaps matching TRBD2 (6 bases). Trimming cost V 6 bases and J 3 bases, with 19 bases left between them. The CDR3 extends over 16 amino acids.

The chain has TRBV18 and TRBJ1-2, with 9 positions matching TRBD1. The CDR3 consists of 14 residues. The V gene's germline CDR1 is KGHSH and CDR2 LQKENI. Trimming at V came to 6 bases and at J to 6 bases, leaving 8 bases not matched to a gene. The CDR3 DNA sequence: TGTGCCAGCTCCCCTGGGACAGGGATCGATGGCTACACCTTC. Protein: CASSPGTGIDGYTF.

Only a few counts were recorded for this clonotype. CDR3 bases: TGCAGCGTTGAGGAGGGGCCGGTTAACACTGAAGCTTTCTTT. Encoded protein: CSVEEGPVNTEAFF. The chain joins TRBV29-1 to TRBJ1-1, with a possible D match to TRBD1 (5 bases). The length of the CDR3 is 14 residues. The V gene lost 3 bases and the J gene lost 2 bases, with 13 bases spanning the gap. The germline V gene has CDR1 SQVTM and CDR2 ANQGSEA. Drawing the rest from reference TRBV29-1 and TRBJ1-1, the complete variable domain is SAVISQKPSRDICQRGTSLTIQCQVDSQVTMMFWYRQQPGQSLTLIATANQGSEATYESGFVIDKFPISRPNLTFSTLTVSNMSPEDSSIYLCSVEEGPVNTEAFFGQGTRLTVV.

CDR3 region: CASSLSNSGNTIYF. The CDR3 nucleotides are TGCGCCAGCAGCTTGAGTAACTCTGGAAACACCATATATTTT. The chain carries TRBV5-1 and TRBJ1-3; D unclear. The CDR3 covers 14 residues. Trimming took 1 base from V and 0 from J, leaving 5 bases between them. In germline, CDR1 is SGHRS, CDR2 YFSETQ.

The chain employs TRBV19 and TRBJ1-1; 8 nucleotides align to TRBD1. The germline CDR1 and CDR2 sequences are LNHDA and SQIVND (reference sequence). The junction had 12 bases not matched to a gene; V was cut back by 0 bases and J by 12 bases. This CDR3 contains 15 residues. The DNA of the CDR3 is TGTGCCAGTAGTATAGAAGGACAGGGAGGTACGGCGTCTTTCTTT. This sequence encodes CASSIEGQGGTASFF.

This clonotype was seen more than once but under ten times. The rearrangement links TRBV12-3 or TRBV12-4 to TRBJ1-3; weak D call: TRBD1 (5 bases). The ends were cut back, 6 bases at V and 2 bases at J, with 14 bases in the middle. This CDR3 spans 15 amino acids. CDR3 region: CASSPPGTPGNTIYF. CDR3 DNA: TGTGCCAGCAGCCCTCCGGGGACCCCTGGAAACACCATATATTTT.

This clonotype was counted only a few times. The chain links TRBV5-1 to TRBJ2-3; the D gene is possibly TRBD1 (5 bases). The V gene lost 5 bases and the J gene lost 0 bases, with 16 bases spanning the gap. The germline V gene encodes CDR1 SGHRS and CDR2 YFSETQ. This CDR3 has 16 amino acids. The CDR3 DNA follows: TGCGCCAGCAGTCCCTTTCGGACATCCAGCACAGATACGCAGTATTTT. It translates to CASSPFRTSSTDTQYF.

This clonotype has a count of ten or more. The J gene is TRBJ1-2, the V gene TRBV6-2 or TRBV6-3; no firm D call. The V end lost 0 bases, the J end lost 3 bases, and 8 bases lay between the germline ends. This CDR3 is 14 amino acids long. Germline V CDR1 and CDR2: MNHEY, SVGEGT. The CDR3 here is CASSYSTGYYGYTF. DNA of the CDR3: TGTGCCAGCAGTTACTCGACGGGGTACTATGGCTACACCTTC.

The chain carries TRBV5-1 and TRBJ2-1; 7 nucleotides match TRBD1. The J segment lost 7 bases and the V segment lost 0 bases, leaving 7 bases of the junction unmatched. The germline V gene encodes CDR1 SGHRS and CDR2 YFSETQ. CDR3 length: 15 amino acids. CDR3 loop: CASSLGRARGNEQFF. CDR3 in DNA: TGCGCCAGCAGCTTGGGTAGGGCCAGGGGGAATGAGCAGTTCTTC.

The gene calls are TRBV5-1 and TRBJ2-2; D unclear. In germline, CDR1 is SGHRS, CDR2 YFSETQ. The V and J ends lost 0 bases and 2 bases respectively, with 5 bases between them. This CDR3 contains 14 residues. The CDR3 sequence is CASSLAYNTGELFF. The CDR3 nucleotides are TGCGCCAGCAGCTTGGCTTACAACACCGGGGAGCTGTTTTTT. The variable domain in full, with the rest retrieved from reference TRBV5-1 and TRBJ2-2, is KAGVTQTPRYLIKTRGQQVTLSCSPISGHRSVSWYQQTPGQGLQFLFEYFSETQRNKGNFPGRFSGRQFSNSRSEMNVSTLELGDSALYLCASSLAYNTGELFFGEGSRLTVL.